This TCR beta chain originates from a study listed by TCRdb under 2016. Worth noting for this clonotype: Its cognate antigen has yet to be identified. Base qualities are not provided; no much larger clone lies one nucleotide away.

The receptor library was made with RT-PCR. The instrument was an Illumina MiSeq. The public reads were reprocessed in TCRdb via fastp at Q25 and MiXCR, keeping in-frame beta chains. CDR3 protein duplicates are merged, each entry listing the most common genes and DNA. The sample yields 650,000 to 800,000 distinct CDR3 sequences; 14% were counted once. Roughly 3.9% of the sample is held by the ten biggest clonotypes. CDR1 and CDR2, looked up from the germline V gene, are SGHRS and YFSETQ. Measured from the cysteine to the phenylalanine, the CDR3 is 14 residues long. Only the CDR3 part of the read is kept: 42 bases, read in frame from the first base. V lost 7 bases and J lost 4 bases; the stretch between them is 15 bases long.

The sequence is built from TRBV5-1 and TRBJ2-1; the D region is possibly TRBD1 or TRBD2, each matching across 5 bases. This receptor was identified in a female donor in good health, serving as a healthy control. The material sequenced was memory CD4+ T cells from blood. The encoded CDR3 is CASRDREYYNEQFF. The nucleotide sequence is given as TGCGCCAGCCGGGACCGCGAATATTACAATGAGCAGTTCTTC.